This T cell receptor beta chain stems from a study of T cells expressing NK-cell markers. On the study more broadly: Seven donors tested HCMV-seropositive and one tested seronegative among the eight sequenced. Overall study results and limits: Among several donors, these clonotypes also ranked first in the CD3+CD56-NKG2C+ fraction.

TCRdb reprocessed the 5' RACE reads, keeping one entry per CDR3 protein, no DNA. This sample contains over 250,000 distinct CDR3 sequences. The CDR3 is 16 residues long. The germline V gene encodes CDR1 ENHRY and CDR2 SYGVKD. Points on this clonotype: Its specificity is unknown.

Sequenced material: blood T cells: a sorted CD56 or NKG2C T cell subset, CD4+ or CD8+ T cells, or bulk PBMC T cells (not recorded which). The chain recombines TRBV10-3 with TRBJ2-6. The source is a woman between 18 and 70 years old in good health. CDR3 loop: CATKGSGLSGANVLTF.